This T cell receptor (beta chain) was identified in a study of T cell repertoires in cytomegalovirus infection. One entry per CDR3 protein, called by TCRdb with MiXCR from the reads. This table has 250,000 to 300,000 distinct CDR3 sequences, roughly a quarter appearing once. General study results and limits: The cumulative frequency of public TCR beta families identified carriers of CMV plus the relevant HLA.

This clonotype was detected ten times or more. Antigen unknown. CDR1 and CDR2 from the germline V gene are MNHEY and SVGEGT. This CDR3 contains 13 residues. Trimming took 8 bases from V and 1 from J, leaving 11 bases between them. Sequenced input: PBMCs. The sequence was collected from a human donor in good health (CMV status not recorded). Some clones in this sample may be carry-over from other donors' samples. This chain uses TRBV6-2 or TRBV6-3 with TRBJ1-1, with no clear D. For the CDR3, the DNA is TGTGCCAGCCAGGCTCAGGCGAACACTGAAGCTTTCTTT. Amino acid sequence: CASQAQANTEAFF.